This entry describes one TCR beta chain. This specimen belongs to a study of blood T cell repertoires in COVID-19. About the study: COVID-19 samples, acute and convalescent, were from the United States, Italy and Spain. T cells, B-cell-depleted T cells, or PBMCs supplied cDNA or gDNA.

The CDR3 is made up of 15 amino acids. Per germline, CDR1 MNHEY and CDR2 SVGAGI. V gave up 6 bases and J gave up 0 bases, with 15 bases separating them. Original data processing: Estimated nucleated cell counts came from reference gene primer amplification. Here immunoSEQ multiplex PCR was the method, and the copy in TCRdb shows in-frame clones only, minus some. V, J and clone size are taken as reported in that table, and D and trimming were inferred from the DNA itself. The repertoire holds around 140,000 clones, 80% to 90% seen once, with 1.5% in the top ten. The gene calls are TRBV6-5 and TRBJ2-7; TRBD1 might be the D (6 bases). Source material: peripheral blood. The sequence came from a woman in her sixties or seventies with acute or convalescent COVID-19. The CDR3, as DNA: TGTGCCAGCAGCTTCGGGGACACGAGCTCCTACGAGCAGTACTTC. It translates to CASSFGDTSSYEQYF.